This is a list of T cell receptor beta chains from one sample in a study of T cells in Graves' hyperthyroidism and ophthalmopathy. TCRdb reanalysed the multiplex PCR reads using MiXCR and keeps one entry per CDR3 protein. The sample has 480,000 or so distinct CDR3 sequences, 13% to 15% seen once. Sequenced sample: blood. The origin of the receptors is a woman aged 18-29 years with Graves' hyperthyroidism. Each CDR3 is given without its conserved first and last residue. Each record gives: J gene, V gene, CDR3 protein.

TRBJ2-1	TRBV29-1	SVEGLASYNEQF
TRBJ1-1	TRBV3-1	ASSQDPGRNEAF
TRBJ2-1	TRBV11-3	ASSSTEGTANSEQF
TRBJ1-2	TRBV6-1	ASSSGGSGSGYGYT
TRBJ2-3	TRBV6-1	ASRRQGARHTQY
TRBJ2-7	TRBV27	ASSPAGTGVPYEQY
TRBJ2-5	TRBV20-1	SAGTTSWETQY
TRBJ2-1	TRBV28	ASSSFFGTADDEQF
TRBJ2-2	TRBV27	ASSSGRNTGELF
TRBJ1-5	TRBV5-4	ASSLDGVRSAQH
TRBJ2-4	TRBV7-2	ATSGLAKNIQY
TRBJ1-1	TRBV3-1	ASSRGQGGHTEAF
TRBJ2-1	TRBV28	ASSSEGAGSSYNEQF
TRBJ2-7	TRBV13	ASSHTGTDYEQY
TRBJ2-3	TRBV12-3/TRBV12-4	ASSFFTSSTDTQY
TRBJ1-1	TRBV13	ASSLGLLIRDRDLAF
TRBJ2-1	TRBV5-1	ASSLVLLGNEQF
TRBJ1-5	TRBV12-3/TRBV12-4	ASSFVGGGQPQH
TRBJ2-4	TRBV4-1	ASSPPAAGAGNIQY
TRBJ1-1	TRBV7-6	ASSLERQKSFWNTEAF
TRBJ1-1	TRBV20-1	RTGGFSRLDTEAF
TRBJ2-1	TRBV4-2	ASSLQRDSYNEQF
TRBJ2-7	TRBV6-1	ASSLRGSGSVYEQY
TRBJ2-1	TRBV20-1	SAPTPHEQF
TRBJ2-1	TRBV11-2	ASSLTGGHEQF
TRBJ2-2	TRBV19	ASSRDTRPWELF
TRBJ1-6	TRBV25-1	ASSEHMARRLSPLH
TRBJ2-4	TRBV2	ASTPWDRGGKNIQY